What follows are 5 T cell receptor beta chains derived from one specimen sequenced in a study of shared clonotypes between healthy human individuals. Clones were read by immunoSEQ multiplex PCR, and TCRdb kept only the in-frame ones, dropping some. This table holds roughly 500,000 clones, over 60% found once. The sequenced sample was PBMCs. The receptors were sampled from a woman aged 40-49 years in good health. Some clones in this sample may be carry-over from other donors' samples.

This sequence joins TRBV14 and TRBJ1-3, with D unresolved. V lost 3 bases, J lost 0 bases, and 9 bases lay in between. This CDR3 comprises 15 residues. From germline, CDR1 is SGHDN and CDR2 FVKESK. DNA for the CDR3: TGTGCCAGCAGCCAGACGTCTAGCTCTGGAAACACCATATATTTT. It is translated as CASSQTSSSGNTIYF.

CDR3 amino acids: CASTLGLAGGEQYF. In DNA form, the CDR3 reads TGTGCCAGCACCCTTGGACTAGCGGGAGGCGAGCAGTACTTC. The chain links TRBV5-8 to TRBJ2-7, with 14 bases fitting TRBD2. With V trimmed by 6 bases and J by 6 bases, 5 bases remained unmatched. The germline gives CDR1 SGHTS, CDR2 YDEGEE. The CDR3 sequence is 14 residues long.

The chain links TRBV5-1 to TRBJ2-1; D is tentatively TRBD1 or TRBD2 (6 bases each). Deletions cut 4 bases from V and 8 bases from J, with 19 bases between. The CDR3 runs 15 residues. Looked up from germline, CDR1 is SGHRS and CDR2 is YFSETQ. Written as DNA, the CDR3 is TGCGCCAGCAGCCGCCCGGGGGCCGGGGCGGATGAGCAGTTCTTC. Protein product: CASSRPGAGADEQFF.

This clone appeared once. The CDR3 spells CASSIDPLPSNTGELFF. The DNA of the CDR3 is TGTGCCAGTAGTATAGACCCTCTACCCTCGAACACCGGGGAGCTGTTTTTT. The rearrangement joins TRBV19 to TRBJ2-2; D call uncertain. The CDR3 has 17 residues. The V gene's germline CDR1 is LNHDA and CDR2 SQIVND (reference sequence). V dropped 0 bases and J dropped 0 bases, with 11 bases sitting between them.

The chain links TRBV9 to TRBJ2-2, with D perhaps TRBD1 or TRBD2 (7 bases each). Germline-derived CDR1 and CDR2 are SGDLS and YYNGEE. This CDR3 is built from 15 residues. Trimming left V 2 bases short and J 3 bases short, with 11 bases between. CDR3 sequence (DNA): TGTGCCAGCAGCGTTTCAGGGGGGGACACCGGGGAGCTGTTTTTT. It is translated as CASSVSGGDTGELFF.